This entry lists 14 T cell receptor beta chains sequenced from one sample in a study of blood T cell repertoires in COVID-19 (dated by TCRdb to the early 2020s). The library was generated by the immunoSEQ multiplex PCR assay. Not all clones reach the TCRdb copy of this immuneACCESS table, which keeps in-frame sequences only. Checked studies attribute under half of the gap to unresolved V genes and leave the rest unexplained. The sample table lists about 280,000 clones, 90% of them with a count of one. Of the sample, about 1.7% falls within the top ten clones. The sample comprised PBMCs or T cells enriched from blood (not recorded which). Receptor source: a woman younger than 30 with acute COVID-19.

J is TRBJ1-1 and V is TRBV14; 9 nucleotides agree with TRBD1. Trimming cost V 0 bases and J 2 bases; bases outside gene matches: 22. CDR1 and CDR2 (germline): SGHDN, FVKESK. The CDR3 consists of 22 residues. The CDR3 bases are TGTGCCAGCAGCCAAGATGCCCCCGGGACAGGGTCATTAATGGCACCAAACACTGAAGCTTTCTTT. This encodes CASSQDAPGTGSLMAPNTEAFF.

The chain has TRBV29-1 and TRBJ2-1, with a weak D call TRBD2 (6 bases). In germline, CDR1 is SQVTM, CDR2 ANQGSEA. V lost 8 bases, J lost 4 bases, and 15 bases lay in between. The CDR3 is made up of 13 amino acids. In nucleotides, the CDR3 is TGCAGCTATACGGAGGGCACATACAATGAGCAGTTCTTC. Protein sequence: CSYTEGTYNEQFF.

CDR3 residues: CASSWGDQKQFF. The CDR3 DNA reads as TGTGCCAGCAGCTGGGGGGACCAGAAGCAGTTCTTC. The chain recombines TRBV5-6 with TRBJ2-1, with D perhaps matching TRBD2 (6 bases). The CDR3 has 12 amino acids. The V end lost 3 bases, the J end lost 11 bases, and 12 bases lay between the germline ends. The germline V gene has CDR1 SGHDT and CDR2 YYEEEE.

The rearrangement links TRBV6-4 to TRBJ2-2, with a possible D match to TRBD2 (6 bases). There are 15 residues in the CDR3. CDR1 and CDR2 (germline): MRHNA, SNTAGT. With 1 base removed from V and 7 bases from J, the gap between germline ends came to 13 bases. The CDR3 loop is CASSDWNGGSGELFF. The CDR3, as DNA: TGTGCCAGCAGTGACTGGAACGGGGGTAGCGGGGAGCTGTTTTTT.

The chain employs TRBV7-9 and TRBJ2-2; possibly TRBD1 for D (5 bases). The CDR3 contains 16 residues. V was cut by 0 bases and J by 4 bases, with 12 bases left in between. Germline V gene sequence: CDR1 SEHNR, CDR2 FQNEAQ (reference sequence). CDR3 nucleotides: TGTGCCAGCAGCTTAGCGCTCCAGGGTGGCACCGGGGAGCTGTTTTTT. As protein: CASSLALQGGTGELFF.

The V gene is TRBV6-5, the J gene TRBJ2-2, with unresolved D. V was cut by 6 bases and J by 3 bases, with 8 bases left in between. The CDR3 runs 13 residues. Germline CDR1 and CDR2: MNHEY and SVGAGI. Here the CDR3 reads CASSPRYTGELFF. The CDR3 DNA sequence: TGTGCCAGCAGCCCCAGATACACCGGGGAGCTGTTTTTT.

The chain links TRBV3-1 (or the pseudogene TRBV3-2) to TRBJ2-2; D uncertain. This CDR3 region has 16 residues. With 0 bases removed from V and 2 bases from J, the gap between germline ends came to 10 bases. Germline V gives CDR1 LGHDT, CDR2 YNNKEL (reference sequence). The CDR3: CASSQELDFNTGELFF. CDR3 nucleotides: TGTGCCAGCAGCCAAGAATTAGACTTCAACACCGGGGAGCTGTTTTTT.

The chain uses TRBV18 and TRBJ1-1; possibly TRBD1 for D (5 bases). Germline V CDR1 and CDR2: KGHSH, LQKENI. CDR3 length: 15 amino acids. Trimming left V 3 bases short and J 4 bases short, with 15 bases between. The CDR3 DNA reads as TGTGCCAGCTCACCCCAAGCGACAGATTCCACTGAAGCTTTCTTT. It yields the protein CASSPQATDSTEAFF.

This chain links TRBV27 with TRBJ2-5; the match to TRBD2 covers 12 bases. CDR1 and CDR2 from the germline V gene are MNHEY and SMNVEV (reference sequence). The V gene end was trimmed by 6 bases and the J gene end by 0 bases; junction bases not matched to a gene: 2. This CDR3 is built from 15 residues. CDR3 amino acids: CASSRLAGDQETQYF. The DNA for the CDR3 is TGTGCCAGCAGCAGACTAGCGGGGGACCAAGAGACCCAGTACTTC.

V gene TRBV29-1 combines with J gene TRBJ1-1, with 10 bases aligning to TRBD1. Germline loops: CDR1 SQVTM, CDR2 ANQGSEA. V gave up 5 bases and J gave up 0 bases; unmatched junction bases: 9. CDR3 length equals 16 residues. The CDR3 region has the DNA TGCAGCGTTTGGGGACAGGGGCCGACCATGAACACTGAAGCTTTCTTT. This codes for CSVWGQGPTMNTEAFF.

CDR3 protein: CASRVPSLAQEQFF. The DNA for the CDR3 is TGTGCCAGCAGGGTACCCTCACTCGCGCAAGAGCAGTTCTTC. This chain connects TRBV28 to TRBJ2-1; D remains unclear. The V end was cut by 6 bases, the J end by 10 bases, with 19 bases between. The CDR3 runs to 14 residues. The germline V gene has CDR1 MDHEN and CDR2 SYDVKM.

The rearrangement links TRBV5-1 to TRBJ2-7; 9 nucleotides align to TRBD2. This CDR3 has 13 amino acids. Unmatched junction bases numbered 4, after V lost 5 bases and J lost 4 bases. Looked up from germline, CDR1 is SGHRS and CDR2 is YFSETQ. CDR3 DNA: TGCGCCAGCAGTCGGGCGGGAGGGTACGAGCAGTACTTC. This codes for CASSRAGGYEQYF.

The rearrangement links TRBV15 to TRBJ2-5, with 11 bases that match TRBD2. V gave up 0 bases and J gave up 4 bases; unmatched junction bases: 4. Germline V gene sequence: CDR1 LNHNV, CDR2 YYDKDF (reference sequence). The CDR3 sequence is 16 residues long. This CDR3 reads CATSRDGLAGGETQYF. The DNA for the CDR3 is TGTGCCACCAGCAGAGATGGGCTAGCGGGGGGAGAGACCCAGTACTTC.

Comment on this clone: This specimen includes other DNA sequences encoding the same CDR3. V usage is TRBV24-1 and J usage is TRBJ2-1; TRBD1 agrees at 8 bases. Trimming at V came to 3 bases and at J to 6 bases, leaving 0 bases not matched to a gene. This CDR3 spans 13 amino acids. CDR1 and CDR2 (germline): KGHDR, SFDVKD. Here the CDR3 reads CATSDTGGNEQFF. CDR3 nucleotide sequence: TGTGCCACCAGTGATACAGGGGGCAATGAGCAGTTCTTC.